Listed here is a single T cell receptor beta chain. The germline gene is not matched at one end of the junction; a read error may be the cause. In germline, CDR1 is SGDLS, CDR2 YYNGEE. This CDR3 comprises 15 residues. The sample belongs to a study of CD8+ T cells in alopecia areata. Study context: Treated patients received oral tofacitinib, 5 to 10 mg twice daily.

Obtained from alopecia areata patients were lesional scalp punch biopsies along with peripheral blood. Sequencing used cDNA as its template, made by extracting RNA and reverse transcribing it. The table came from immunoSEQ multiplex PCR; TCRdb's copy has only in-frame clones and leaves some out. The sample shows 150,000 or so clones, about 67% of them seen only once. This receptor was identified in a human donor with alopecia areata. Source: CD8+ T cells sorted from blood, taken at week 0. The genes are TRBV9 and TRBJ2-3; D not certain. CDR3 bases: TGTGCCAGCAGCGTTTTGACCCCCGGTGGTCTCCACCCGGATTTT. As protein: CASSVLTPGGLHPDF.